A selection of T cell receptor beta chains follows, all from one sample in a study of T cell responses to AZD1222 COVID-19 vaccine. The method was immunoSEQ multiplex PCR; TCRdb's version includes in-frame clones alone and lacks a portion of them. This sample yields 75,000 to 95,000 clones, of which 92% are seen a single time; roughly 7% belongs to the top ten. Here the sequenced sample was peripheral blood, taken on day 0 of MenACWY control vaccination. These receptors all come from an adult in good health. The CDR3 runs from the conserved cysteine through the conserved F or W. D genes are given only for firm matches. The size of a clone is reported for some rows only, either as once, few or many, or as a class for expanded clones.

j_call,d_call,v_call,clone_size,cdr3_aa,cdr3_nt
TRBJ2-7,-,TRBV6-5,-,CASTNVHEQYF,TGTGCCAGCACCAATGTCCACGAGCAGTACTTC
TRBJ1-5,-,TRBV18,-,CASSPTQTGDQPQHF,TGTGCCAGCTCACCGACCCAGACTGGGGATCAGCCCCAGCATTTT
TRBJ2-2,TRBD1,TRBV24-1,-,CATSESGQGAGELFF,TGTGCCACCAGTGAATCGGGACAGGGGGCCGGGGAGCTGTTTTTT
TRBJ1-2,-,TRBV6-5,-,CASREQALRDGYTF,TGTGCCAGCCGGGAACAGGCCCTTCGAGATGGCTACACCTTC
TRBJ1-5,-,TRBV27,-,CASSLSLGGTWHF,TGTGCCAGCAGTTTATCGCTGGGTGGGACTTGGCATTTT
TRBJ1-5,-,TRBV6-1,-,CASSESTGTDRPQHF,TGTGCCAGCAGTGAATCCACAGGTACGGATCGGCCCCAGCATTTT
TRBJ2-1,TRBD2,TRBV7-9,-,CASSLVFSGRQNEQFF,TGTGCCAGCAGCTTAGTCTTCAGCGGGAGGCAAAATGAGCAGTTCTTC
TRBJ1-6,TRBD1,TRBV28,-,CASSSGTGDSSPLHF,TGTGCCAGCAGTTCCGGGACAGGGGATAGTTCACCCCTCCACTTT
TRBJ1-5,-,TRBV6-1,-,CASSDGGRNQPQHF,TGTGCCAGCAGTGATGGAGGTAGGAATCAGCCCCAGCATTTT
TRBJ2-7,-,TRBV11-1,-,CASMCPYEQYF,TGTGCCAGCATGTGTCCCTACGAGCAGTACTTC
TRBJ1-4,-,TRBV7-9,-,CASSFSTEKLFF,TGTGCCAGCAGCTTCTCTACAGAAAAACTGTTTTTT
TRBJ2-4,-,TRBV7-2,once,CASSLTRENIQYF,TGTGCCAGCAGCTTAACCCGGGAAAACATTCAGTACTTC
TRBJ2-3,TRBD2,TRBV6-2/TRBV6-3,-,CASSYQQGLAGGHIADTQYF,TGTGCCAGCAGTTACCAACAAGGACTAGCGGGAGGCCATATTGCAGATACGCAGTATTTT